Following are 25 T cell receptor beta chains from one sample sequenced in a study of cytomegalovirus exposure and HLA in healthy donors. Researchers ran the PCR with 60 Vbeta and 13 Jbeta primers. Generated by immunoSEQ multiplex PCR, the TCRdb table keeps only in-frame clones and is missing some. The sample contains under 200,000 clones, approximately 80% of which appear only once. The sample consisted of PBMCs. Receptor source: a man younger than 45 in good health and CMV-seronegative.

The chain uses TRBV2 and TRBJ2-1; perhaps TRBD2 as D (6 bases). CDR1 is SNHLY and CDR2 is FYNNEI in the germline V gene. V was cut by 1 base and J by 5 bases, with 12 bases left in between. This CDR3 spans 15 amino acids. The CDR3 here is CASSEVVAANNEQFF. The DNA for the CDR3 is TGTGCCAGCAGTGAAGTGGTAGCGGCGAACAATGAGCAGTTCTTC.

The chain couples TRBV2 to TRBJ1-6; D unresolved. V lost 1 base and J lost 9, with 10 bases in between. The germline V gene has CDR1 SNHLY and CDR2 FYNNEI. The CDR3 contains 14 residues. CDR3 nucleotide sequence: TGTGCCAGCAGTGAAGGTTGGGGAGGTTCACCCCTCCACTTT. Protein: CASSEGWGGSPLHF.

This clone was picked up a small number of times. In DNA form, the CDR3 reads TGCAGCGTTGGGGGAACAGGGACCAGACGGACTGAAGCTTTCTTT. It codes for CSVGGTGTRRTEAFF. The J gene is TRBJ1-1, the V gene TRBV29-1; D possibly corresponds to TRBD1 (6 bases). Trimming removed 4 bases at V and 5 bases at J, with 20 bases between. From germline, CDR1 is SQVTM and CDR2 ANQGSEA. CDR3 length: 15 amino acids.

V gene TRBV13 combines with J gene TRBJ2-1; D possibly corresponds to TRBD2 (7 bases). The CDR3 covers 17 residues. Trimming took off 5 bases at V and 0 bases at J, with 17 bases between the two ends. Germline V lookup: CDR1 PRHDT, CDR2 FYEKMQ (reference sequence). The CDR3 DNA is TGTGCCAGCAGCGGTAGAACGGGGGGCCTCTCCTACAATGAGCAGTTCTTC. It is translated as CASSGRTGGLSYNEQFF.

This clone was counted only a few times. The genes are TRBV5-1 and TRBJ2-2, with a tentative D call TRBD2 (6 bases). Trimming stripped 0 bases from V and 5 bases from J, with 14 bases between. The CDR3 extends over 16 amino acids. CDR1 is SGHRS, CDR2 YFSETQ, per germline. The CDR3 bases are TGCGCCAGCAGCTTGGCAGCCAGGGCGGGGACCGGGGAGCTGTTTTTT. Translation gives CASSLAARAGTGELFF.

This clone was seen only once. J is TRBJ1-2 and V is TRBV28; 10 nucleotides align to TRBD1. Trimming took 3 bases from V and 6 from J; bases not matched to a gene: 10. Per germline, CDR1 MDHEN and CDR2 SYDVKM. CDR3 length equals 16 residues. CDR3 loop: CASSFLGQGVLDGYTF. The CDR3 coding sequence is TGTGCCAGCAGTTTTCTCGGACAGGGGGTTTTAGATGGCTACACCTTC.

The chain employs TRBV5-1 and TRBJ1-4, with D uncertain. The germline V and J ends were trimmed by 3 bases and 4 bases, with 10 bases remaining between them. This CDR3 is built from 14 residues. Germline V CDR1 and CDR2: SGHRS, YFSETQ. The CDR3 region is CASSSRRGNEKLFF. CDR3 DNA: TGCGCCAGCAGCTCCCGCCGGGGTAATGAAAAACTGTTTTTT.

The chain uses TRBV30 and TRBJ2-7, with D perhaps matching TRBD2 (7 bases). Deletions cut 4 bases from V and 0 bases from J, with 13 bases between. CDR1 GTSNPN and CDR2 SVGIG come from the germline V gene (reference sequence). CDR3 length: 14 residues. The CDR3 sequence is CAWTKGGYSYEQYF. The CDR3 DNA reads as TGTGCCTGGACCAAGGGGGGGTACTCCTACGAGCAGTACTTC.

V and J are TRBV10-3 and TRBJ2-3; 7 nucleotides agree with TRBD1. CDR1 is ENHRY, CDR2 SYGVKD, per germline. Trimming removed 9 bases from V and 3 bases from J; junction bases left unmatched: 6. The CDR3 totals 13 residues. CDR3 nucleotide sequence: TGTGCCATACGGACAGGAGAAACAGATACGCAGTATTTT. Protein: CAIRTGETDTQYF.

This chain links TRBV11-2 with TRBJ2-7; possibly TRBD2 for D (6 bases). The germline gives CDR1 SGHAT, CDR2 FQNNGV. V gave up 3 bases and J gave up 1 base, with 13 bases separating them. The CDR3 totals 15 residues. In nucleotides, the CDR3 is TGTGCCAGCAGCTTTGACGGGACTGCGTCCTACGAGCAGTACTTC. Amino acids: CASSFDGTASYEQYF. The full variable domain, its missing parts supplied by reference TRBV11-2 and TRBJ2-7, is EAGVAQSPRYKIIEKRQSVAFWCNPISGHATLYWYQQILGQGPKLLIQFQNNGVVDDSQLPKDRFSAERLKGVDSTLKIQPAKLEDSAVYLCASSFDGTASYEQYFGPGTRLTVT.

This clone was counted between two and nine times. The CDR3 DNA is TGCGCCAGCAGCAGACAGGGGGCTTGGGATGGCTACACCTTC. This gives the protein CASSRQGAWDGYTF. The chain combines TRBV4-3 with TRBJ1-2, with 10 bases identical to TRBD1. After removal of 5 bases from V and 6 bases from J, the junction contained 6 bases not matched to a gene. This CDR3 comprises 14 residues. Germline V lookup: CDR1 LGHNA, CDR2 YSLEER.

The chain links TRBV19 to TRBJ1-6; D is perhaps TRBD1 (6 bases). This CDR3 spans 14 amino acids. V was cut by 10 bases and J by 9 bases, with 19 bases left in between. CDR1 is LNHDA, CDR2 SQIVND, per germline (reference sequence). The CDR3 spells CATGPKGEGSPLHF. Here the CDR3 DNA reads TGTGCCACCGGCCCCAAGGGGGAAGGTTCACCCCTCCACTTT.

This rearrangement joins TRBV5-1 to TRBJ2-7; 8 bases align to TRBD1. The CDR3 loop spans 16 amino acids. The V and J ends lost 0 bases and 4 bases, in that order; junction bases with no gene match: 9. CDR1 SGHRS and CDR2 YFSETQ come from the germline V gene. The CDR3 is CASSLAGAGGGYEQYF. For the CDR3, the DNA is TGCGCCAGCAGCTTGGCAGGGGCAGGGGGCGGGTACGAGCAGTACTTC.

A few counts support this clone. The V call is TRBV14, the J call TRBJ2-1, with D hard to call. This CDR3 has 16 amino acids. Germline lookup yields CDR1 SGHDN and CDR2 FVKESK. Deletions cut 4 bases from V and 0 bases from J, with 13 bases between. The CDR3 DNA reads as TGTGCCAGCAGCCCACCCATACTGAGCTCCTACAATGAGCAGTTCTTC. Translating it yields CASSPPILSSYNEQFF. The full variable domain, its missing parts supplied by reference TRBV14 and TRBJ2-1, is EAGVTQFPSHSVIEKGQTVTLRCDPISGHDNLYWYRRVMGKEIKFLLHFVKESKQDESGMPNNRFLAERTGGTYSTLKVQPAELEDSGVYFCASSPPILSSYNEQFFGPGTRLTVL.

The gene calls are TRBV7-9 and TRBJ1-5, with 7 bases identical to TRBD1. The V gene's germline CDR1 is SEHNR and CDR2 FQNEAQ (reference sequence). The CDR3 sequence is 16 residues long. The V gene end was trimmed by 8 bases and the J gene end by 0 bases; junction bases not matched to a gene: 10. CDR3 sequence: CASRGGAVVSNQPQHF. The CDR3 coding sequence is TGTGCCAGCCGAGGGGGCGCGGTGGTTAGCAATCAGCCCCAGCATTTT.

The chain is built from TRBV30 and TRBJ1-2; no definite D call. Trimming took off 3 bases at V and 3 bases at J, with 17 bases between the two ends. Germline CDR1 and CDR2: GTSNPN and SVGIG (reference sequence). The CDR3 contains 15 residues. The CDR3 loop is CAWSFGGSTYYGYTF. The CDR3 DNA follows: TGTGCCTGGAGCTTCGGAGGCAGTACATACTATGGCTACACCTTC. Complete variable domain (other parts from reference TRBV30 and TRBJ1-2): SQTIHQWPATLVQPVGSPLSLECTVEGTSNPNLYWYRQAAGRGLQLLFYSVGIGQISSEVPQNLSASRPQDRQFILSSKKLLLSDSGFYLCAWSFGGSTYYGYTFGSGTRLTVV.

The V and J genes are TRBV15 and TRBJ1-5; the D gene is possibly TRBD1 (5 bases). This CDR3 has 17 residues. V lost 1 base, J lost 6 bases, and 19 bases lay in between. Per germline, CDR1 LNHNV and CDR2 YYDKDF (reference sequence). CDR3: CATSRVRRQGLSQPQHF. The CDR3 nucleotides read TGTGCCACCAGCAGAGTTAGGAGGCAGGGACTAAGTCAGCCCCAGCATTTT. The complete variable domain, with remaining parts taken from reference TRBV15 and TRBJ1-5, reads DAMVIQNPRYQVTQFGKPVTLSCSQTLNHNVMYWYQQKSSQAPKLLFHYYDKDFNNEADTPDNFQSRRPNTSFCFLDIRSPGLGDTAMYLCATSRVRRQGLSQPQHFGDGTRLSIL.

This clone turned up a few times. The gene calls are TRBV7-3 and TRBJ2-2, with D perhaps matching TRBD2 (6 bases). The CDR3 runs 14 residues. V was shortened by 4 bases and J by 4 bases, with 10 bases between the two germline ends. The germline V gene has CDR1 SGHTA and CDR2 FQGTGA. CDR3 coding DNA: TGTGCCAGCAGCTCGGGACTTCCCACCGGGGAGCTGTTTTTT. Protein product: CASSSGLPTGELFF.

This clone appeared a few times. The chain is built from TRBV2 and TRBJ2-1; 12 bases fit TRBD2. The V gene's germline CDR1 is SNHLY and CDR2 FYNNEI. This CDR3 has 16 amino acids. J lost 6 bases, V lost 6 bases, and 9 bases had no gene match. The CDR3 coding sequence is TGTGCCAGCAGCACTAGCGGGGGGAAGGTCGGCAATGAGCAGTTCTTC. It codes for CASSTSGGKVGNEQFF. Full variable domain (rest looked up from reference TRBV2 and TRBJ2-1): EPEVTQTPSHQVTQMGQEVILRCVPISNHLYFYWYRQILGQKVEFLVSFYNNEISEKSEIFDDQFSVERPDGSNFTLKIRSTKLEDSAMYFCASSTSGGKVGNEQFFGPGTRLTVL.

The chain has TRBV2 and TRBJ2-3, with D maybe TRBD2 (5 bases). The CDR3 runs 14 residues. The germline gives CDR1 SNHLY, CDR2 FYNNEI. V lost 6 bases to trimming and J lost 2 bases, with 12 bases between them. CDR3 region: CASRRVDNTDTQYF. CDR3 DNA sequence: TGTGCCAGCAGGCGGGTCGATAACACAGATACGCAGTATTTT.

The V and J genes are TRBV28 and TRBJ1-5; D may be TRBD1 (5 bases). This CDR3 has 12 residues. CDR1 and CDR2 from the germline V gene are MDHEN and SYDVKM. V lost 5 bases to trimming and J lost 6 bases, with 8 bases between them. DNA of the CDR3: TGTGCCAGCAGTGGGGGGATTCAGCCCCAGCATTTT. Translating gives CASSGGIQPQHF.

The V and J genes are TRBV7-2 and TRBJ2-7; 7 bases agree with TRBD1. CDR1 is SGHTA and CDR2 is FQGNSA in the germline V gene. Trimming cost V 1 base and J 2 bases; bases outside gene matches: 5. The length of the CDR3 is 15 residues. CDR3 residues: CASSLGVTGTYEQYF. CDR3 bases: TGTGCCAGCAGCTTAGGCGTGACAGGGACCTACGAGCAGTACTTC.

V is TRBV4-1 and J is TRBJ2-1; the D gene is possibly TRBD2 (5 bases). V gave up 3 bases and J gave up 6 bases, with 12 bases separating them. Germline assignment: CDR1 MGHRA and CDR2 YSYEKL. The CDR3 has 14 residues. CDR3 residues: CASSHPSGGNEQFF. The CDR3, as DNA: TGCGCCAGCAGCCACCCTTCTGGAGGCAATGAGCAGTTCTTC.

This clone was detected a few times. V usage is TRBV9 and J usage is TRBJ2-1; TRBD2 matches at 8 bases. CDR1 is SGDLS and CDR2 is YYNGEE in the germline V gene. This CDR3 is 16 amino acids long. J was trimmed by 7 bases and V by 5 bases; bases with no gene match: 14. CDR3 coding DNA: TGTGCCAGCAGGCCCCCTAGTAGCGGGAAGGGTAATGAGCAGTTCTTC. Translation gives CASRPPSSGKGNEQFF. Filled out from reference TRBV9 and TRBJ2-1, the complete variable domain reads DSGVTQTPKHLITATGQRVTLRCSPRSGDLSVYWYQQSLDQGLQFLIQYYNGEERAKGNILERFSAQQFPDLHSELNLSSLELGDSALYFCASRPPSSGKGNEQFFGPGTRLTVL.

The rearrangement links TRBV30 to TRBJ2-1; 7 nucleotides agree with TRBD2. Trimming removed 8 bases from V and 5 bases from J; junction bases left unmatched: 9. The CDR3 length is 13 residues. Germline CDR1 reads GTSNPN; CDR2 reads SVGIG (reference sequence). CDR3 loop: CARWERDDNEQFF. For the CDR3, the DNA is TGTGCCCGTTGGGAGCGGGACGACAATGAGCAGTTCTTC.